This is a list of T cell receptor beta chains from one sample in a study of blood T cell repertoires in COVID-19. Repertoires were generated with immunoSEQ multiplex PCR, while TCRdb's copy carries only in-frame clones and drops some. The sample carries more than 250,000 clones, around 88% recorded once. The sequenced material came from peripheral blood. These receptors all come from a woman between 45 and 60 years old with acute or convalescent COVID-19. The CDR3 runs from the conserved cysteine through the conserved F or W. The D gene is left open where the match is weak. Not every row has a clone size; where given, it reads once, few, many or a size class.

clone size,V gene,D gene,J gene,CDR3 protein,CDR3 DNA
-,TRBV5-4,TRBD2,TRBJ2-5,CASSLASGATQETQYF,TGTGCCAGCAGCTTGGCTAGCGGGGCCACTCAAGAGACCCAGTACTTC
-,TRBV5-6,TRBD1,TRBJ1-5,CASSLWWTGGLNQPQHF,TGTGCCAGCAGCTTGTGGTGGACAGGGGGGCTCAATCAGCCCCAGCATTTT
-,TRBV6-1,TRBD1,TRBJ2-1,CASSEDPGQGSDSQFF,TGTGCCAGCAGCGAAGATCCGGGACAGGGGAGCGATAGTCAGTTCTTC
-,TRBV5-1,-,TRBJ1-2,CASSLEGGESYGYTF,TGCGCCAGCAGCCTGGAGGGGGGGGAGAGTTATGGCTACACCTTC
-,TRBV10-3,TRBD2,TRBJ2-5,CAGKGGAGGETETQYF,TGTGCCGGGAAAGGGGGTGCGGGAGGGGAGACGGAGACCCAGTACTTC
few,TRBV10-3,-,TRBJ1-3,CAISDRADSGNTIYF,TGTGCCATCAGCGACAGAGCAGACTCTGGAAACACCATATATTTT
-,TRBV4-1,TRBD2,TRBJ2-4,CASSPGRAGGVGKNIQYF,TGCGCCAGCAGCCCCGGTCGGGCGGGAGGGGTGGGCAAAAACATTCAGTACTTC
-,TRBV7-8,-,TRBJ1-1,CASLAGMDFKNTEAFF,TGTGCCTCCCTAGCCGGTATGGATTTTAAGAACACTGAAGCTTTCTTT
-,TRBV7-2,TRBD1,TRBJ1-4,CASSLARGTGEKLFF,TGTGCCAGCAGCTTAGCGCGGGGGACAGGGGAAAAACTGTTTTTT
-,TRBV2,-,TRBJ2-2,CASRTDTGELFF,TGTGCCAGCAGGACTGACACCGGGGAGCTGTTTTTT
-,TRBV7-3,TRBD2,TRBJ2-3,CASSQRLAGDADTQYF,TGTGCCAGCAGCCAACGACTAGCGGGAGATGCAGATACGCAGTATTTT
-,TRBV7-3,TRBD2,TRBJ2-3,CASSLTGGAGDTQYF,TGTGCCAGCAGCCTCACGGGGGGGGCCGGAGATACGCAGTATTTT
-,TRBV7-2,-,TRBJ1-2,CASSLAARGGYTF,TGTGCCAGCAGCTTAGCCGCGAGAGGTGGCTACACCTTC
-,TRBV30,-,TRBJ2-5,CAWKPGNQETQYF,TGTGCCTGGAAACCGGGAAACCAAGAGACCCAGTACTTC
-,TRBV5-1,-,TRBJ2-5,CASSLVLGTGAQYF,TGCGCCAGCAGCTTGGTTCTGGGGACGGGGGCCCAGTACTTC
-,TRBV20-1,-,TRBJ1-4,CSGNSNEKLFF,TGCAGTGGTAATAGTAATGAAAAACTGTTTTTT
-,TRBV30,-,TRBJ2-1,CAWSVSGQNEQFF,TGTGCCTGGAGTGTAAGCGGGCAGAATGAGCAGTTCTTC
-,TRBV7-9,TRBD2,TRBJ2-1,CASSLDGGYNEQFF,TGTGCCAGCAGCTTAGACGGGGGGTACAATGAGCAGTTCTTC
-,TRBV6-5,-,TRBJ1-3,CASSPKGAEGNTIYF,TGTGCCAGCAGTCCCAAGGGAGCGGAGGGAAACACCATATATTTT
-,TRBV7-2,-,TRBJ2-2,CASSPQTVNTGELFF,TGTGCCAGCAGCCCCCAGACAGTGAACACCGGGGAGCTGTTTTTT
-,TRBV5-6,TRBD1,TRBJ2-2,CASSPGQGAPGELFF,TGTGCCAGCAGCCCAGGACAGGGGGCGCCCGGGGAGCTGTTTTTT
once,TRBV5-4,-,TRBJ2-5,CASSHAGEVETQYF,TGTGCCAGCAGTCACGCAGGGGAAGTTGAGACCCAGTACTTC
-,TRBV6-2/TRBV6-3,TRBD1,TRBJ1-5,CASSLRGPGQPQHF,TGTGCCAGCAGTTTAAGGGGGCCGGGACAGCCCCAGCATTTT
-,TRBV19,-,TRBJ1-1,CASSTQKNTEAFF,TGTGCCAGTAGTACACAGAAGAACACTGAAGCTTTCTTT
few,TRBV11-3,-,TRBJ1-1,CASSLSWNTEAFF,TGTGCCAGCAGCTTATCTTGGAACACTGAAGCTTTCTTT
-,TRBV3-1/TRBV3-2,-,TRBJ1-3,CASSFSGAVAGNTIYF,TGTGCCAGCAGCTTTTCTGGGGCCGTTGCTGGAAACACCATATATTTT
-,TRBV29-1,-,TRBJ2-5,CSGWGQQETQYF,TGCAGCGGTTGGGGGCAACAAGAGACCCAGTACTTC
once,TRBV30,-,TRBJ1-2,CAWSGGGRSAYGYTF,TGTGCCTGGAGTGGCGGGGGAAGGTCGGCCTATGGCTACACCTTC
-,TRBV5-1,TRBD1,TRBJ2-1,CASSSGQGIYNEQFF,TGCGCCAGCAGCTCTGGACAGGGAATTTACAATGAGCAGTTCTTC
-,TRBV29-1,-,TRBJ1-1,CSVEVTAVNTEAFF,TGCAGCGTTGAAGTCACGGCGGTGAACACTGAAGCTTTCTTT